The 24 T cell receptor beta chains presented below share a single source sample, sequenced in a study of shared clonotypes between healthy human individuals. Sequencing used immunoSEQ multiplex PCR; TCRdb keeps in-frame clones, though not all of them. Found here are some 2,100,000 clones, around 93% of them singletons; the top ten hold 1.5% to 2%. The naive CD8 subset, CD45RO-negative cells positively selected for CCR7, excluded terminally differentiated effector memory CD45RA+ cells. The sample taken for sequencing was naive CD8+ T cells from PBMCs. These receptor sequences come from a man aged 18 to 29 in good health. Some clones in this sample may be carry-over from other donors' samples.

The chain is built from TRBV30 and TRBJ2-5; no clear D. The V and J ends lost 0 bases and 4 bases respectively, with 9 bases between them. This CDR3 has 13 amino acids. The germline V gene encodes CDR1 GTSNPN and CDR2 SVGIG (reference sequence). CDR3 bases: TGTGCCTGGAGTGTTTCTAGAGGAGAGACCCAGTACTTC. It specifies CAWSVSRGETQYF.

The chain carries TRBV27 and TRBJ2-1, with D unresolved. Germline loops: CDR1 MNHEY, CDR2 SMNVEV (reference sequence). The germline V and J ends were trimmed by 4 bases and 0 bases, with 13 bases remaining between them. CDR3 length: 16 residues. The CDR3 reads CASSSPDLSSYNEQFF. CDR3 in DNA: TGTGCCAGCAGTTCCCCCGACCTGAGCTCCTACAATGAGCAGTTCTTC.

Note on this clone: Other nucleotide sequences in the sample specify the same CDR3. The rearrangement links TRBV28 to TRBJ2-7; 7 nucleotides match TRBD2. J was trimmed by 3 bases and V by 2 bases; bases with no gene match: 4. Germline-derived CDR1 and CDR2 are MDHEN and SYDVKM. This CDR3 has 14 residues. CDR3 bases: TGTGCCAGCAGTTTAGCGGGAGAAGGCTACGAGCAGTACTTC. It yields the protein CASSLAGEGYEQYF. Full variable domain (missing parts from reference TRBV28 and TRBJ2-7): DVKVTQSSRYLVKRTGEKVFLECVQDMDHENMFWYRQDPGLGLRLIYFSYDVKMKEKGDIPEGYSVSREKKERFSLILESASTNQTSMYLCASSLAGEGYEQYFGPGTRLTVT.

This clone was picked up a small number of times. The chain is built from TRBV29-1 and TRBJ1-1; D uncertain. The V gene's germline CDR1 is SQVTM and CDR2 ANQGSEA. V was cut by 2 bases and J by 3 bases, with 7 bases left in between. The CDR3 has 12 amino acids. The CDR3 DNA is TGCAGCGTTGAACAGGAGTACACTGAAGCTTTCTTT. Protein: CSVEQEYTEAFF.

J is TRBJ1-3 and V is TRBV7-9; D is unresolved. The CDR3 sequence is 14 residues long. Germline values: CDR1 SEHNR, CDR2 FQNEAQ (reference sequence). Trimming took off 7 bases at V and 0 bases at J, with 10 bases between the two ends. In nucleotides, the CDR3 is TGTGCCAGCACCCAGGTCTTCTCTGGAAACACCATATATTTT. It encodes CASTQVFSGNTIYF.

The chain joins TRBV28 to TRBJ1-1; no firm D call. This CDR3 region has 14 residues. Trimming cost V 3 bases and J 1 base, with 9 bases left between them. CDR1 MDHEN and CDR2 SYDVKM come from the germline V gene. Written as DNA, the CDR3 is TGTGCCAGCAGTTTTCCGGAGGCGAACACTGAAGCTTTCTTT. It is translated as CASSFPEANTEAFF.

This chain joins TRBV28 and TRBJ2-5; 9 bases align to TRBD1. V trimming: 8 bases; J trimming: 5 bases; junction bases outside the gene matches: 9. The CDR3 is 14 amino acids. Looked up from germline, CDR1 is MDHEN and CDR2 is SYDVKM. In nucleotides, the CDR3 is TGTGCCAGCGCCCTACAGGGGGCGTTGGAGACCCAGTACTTC. Its protein is CASALQGALETQYF.

On this clone: In the same sample, other DNA sequences code for this CDR3. The V call is TRBV27, the J call TRBJ2-2, with 12 bases fitting TRBD2. V lost 5 bases to trimming and J lost 5 bases; unmatched junction nucleotides: 6. Germline CDR1 reads MNHEY; CDR2 reads SMNVEV (reference sequence). This CDR3 comprises 16 residues. CDR3 in amino acids: CASSPRTSGNTGELFF. Written as DNA, the CDR3 is TGTGCCAGCAGTCCCCGGACTAGCGGGAATACCGGGGAGCTGTTTTTT.

The V and J genes are TRBV28 and TRBJ1-2; TRBD1 aligns across 8 bases. With V trimmed by 5 bases and J by 3 bases, 8 bases remained unmatched. The CDR3 totals 15 residues. The germline gives CDR1 MDHEN, CDR2 SYDVKM. CDR3 bases: TGTGCCAGCAGTATAAGACAGGGGCTCGACTATGGCTACACCTTC. This codes for CASSIRQGLDYGYTF.

This chain connects TRBV5-5 to TRBJ2-2; D perhaps matches TRBD1 (6 bases). This CDR3 region has 14 residues. Trimming stripped 4 bases from V and 7 bases from J, with 14 bases between. Germline values: CDR1 SGHKS, CDR2 YYEKEE (reference sequence). The chain's CDR3 is CASSPNGQNGELFF. Here the CDR3 DNA reads TGTGCCAGCAGCCCCAATGGACAGAACGGGGAGCTGTTTTTT.

This clone was seen only once. The genes are TRBV6-5 and TRBJ1-2, with a tentative D call TRBD1 (5 bases). V was pared by 1 base and J by 10 bases, with 13 bases between. Germline V lookup: CDR1 MNHEY, CDR2 SVGAGI. The CDR3 is 13 residues long. The CDR3 nucleotides are TGTGCCAGCAGTTACTTGCGGGACGGGTACTACACCTTC. This encodes CASSYLRDGYYTF.

This rearrangement joins TRBV30 to TRBJ2-2; D ambiguous. The CDR3 runs to 15 residues. V was trimmed by 5 bases and J by 0 bases, leaving 13 bases between them. The V gene's germline CDR1 is GTSNPN and CDR2 SVGIG (reference sequence). CDR3 sequence reads: CAWGPSNPNTGELFF. Here the CDR3 DNA reads TGTGCCTGGGGCCCCTCCAACCCGAACACCGGGGAGCTGTTTTTT.

This clone has only one observation. The gene calls are TRBV27 and TRBJ2-3; 8 bases fit TRBD1. CDR1 MNHEY and CDR2 SMNVEV come from the germline V gene (reference sequence). The V and J ends lost 6 bases and 3 bases, in that order; junction bases with no gene match: 5. The CDR3 is 14 amino acids. Written as DNA, the CDR3 is TGTGCCAGCAGGAGAAGACAGGGGACAGATACGCAGTATTTT. Protein sequence: CASRRRQGTDTQYF.

This rearrangement joins TRBV4-3 to TRBJ1-5; D may be TRBD1 (6 bases). The CDR3 length is 16 residues. Germline V gene sequence: CDR1 LGHNA, CDR2 YSLEER. The V end lost 3 bases, the J end lost 6 bases, and 18 bases lay between the germline ends. CDR3 in amino acids: CASSQSRRGAGQPQHF. CDR3 DNA sequence: TGCGCCAGCAGCCAGTCGAGGCGGGGGGCGGGTCAGCCCCAGCATTTT.

Here the CDR3 DNA reads TGCAGCGTTGTAGGTGGGAGAGGGGGCGATGAGCAGTTCTTC. It encodes CSVVGGRGGDEQFF. The chain combines TRBV29-1 with TRBJ2-1; 7 nucleotides line up with TRBD1. In germline, CDR1 is SQVTM, CDR2 ANQGSEA. Trimming removed 4 bases from V and 8 bases from J; junction bases left unmatched: 11. The CDR3 has 14 residues.

There are a few counts of this clone. The chain carries TRBV5-1 and TRBJ1-1; a weak D match, TRBD1 (5 bases). Germline V lookup: CDR1 SGHRS, CDR2 YFSETQ. This CDR3 comprises 13 residues. Trimming took 1 base from V and 8 from J, leaving 12 bases between them. The DNA of the CDR3 is TGCGCCAGCAGCTTGAGACCGGGGCCCGAAGCTTTCTTT. Amino acids: CASSLRPGPEAFF.

The chain links TRBV4-1 to TRBJ2-7, with D possibly matching TRBD2 (5 bases). This CDR3 has 16 amino acids. Trimming took off 3 bases at V and 2 bases at J, with 17 bases between the two ends. Germline lookup yields CDR1 MGHRA and CDR2 YSYEKL. CDR3 residues: CASSQEEGYSAYEQYF. Written as DNA, the CDR3 is TGCGCCAGCAGCCAGGAAGAGGGATATTCTGCCTACGAGCAGTACTTC.

The chain joins TRBV27 to TRBJ2-7, with D uncertain. The CDR3 runs to 13 residues. The V gene lost 2 bases and the J gene lost 8 bases, with 13 bases spanning the gap. The germline V gene encodes CDR1 MNHEY and CDR2 SMNVEV (reference sequence). The CDR3 sequence is CASSLRPPGQQYF. In DNA form, the CDR3 reads TGTGCCAGCAGTTTACGCCCCCCGGGCCAGCAGTACTTC.

The chain combines TRBV27 with TRBJ2-7, with unresolved D. The CDR3 runs to 13 residues. The V end lost 1 base, the J end lost 3 bases, and 7 bases lay between the germline ends. CDR1 is MNHEY and CDR2 is SMNVEV in the germline V gene (reference sequence). CDR3 nucleotide sequence: TGTGCCAGCAGTTTATATGGGTACTACGAGCAGTACTTC. Translating gives CASSLYGYYEQYF.

V gene TRBV2 combines with J gene TRBJ2-3; TRBD2 aligns across 16 bases. This CDR3 is 18 amino acids long. With 7 bases clipped from V and 10 bases from J, the junction kept 17 bases outside the gene matches. Germline CDR1 reads SNHLY; CDR2 reads FYNNEI. CDR3 residues: CASTPGTSGRGPQSSQYF. The CDR3 bases are TGTGCCAGCACCCCCGGGACTAGCGGGAGGGGGCCACAGAGTTCGCAGTATTTT.

The rearrangement uses TRBV9 and TRBJ2-2; D perhaps matches TRBD1 (5 bases). Trimming cost V 4 bases and J 3 bases, with 13 bases left between them. CDR1 SGDLS and CDR2 YYNGEE come from the germline V gene. The CDR3 is made up of 15 amino acids. CDR3 sequence (DNA): TGTGCCAGCAGCTCGACAACAGGTTACACCGGGGAGCTGTTTTTT. Residues: CASSSTTGYTGELFF.

Turning to this clone: Other DNA sequences within the sample encode an identical CDR3. The chain combines TRBV5-6 with TRBJ1-2, with D tentatively TRBD1 (5 bases). The CDR3 runs to 12 residues. CDR1 is SGHDT and CDR2 is YYEEEE in the germline V gene. V was pared by 0 bases and J by 8 bases, with 8 bases between. This CDR3 is CASSLGGRGYTF. CDR3 DNA sequence: TGTGCCAGCAGCTTGGGGGGACGGGGCTACACCTTC.

The V and J genes are TRBV2 and TRBJ1-1; possibly TRBD1 for D (5 bases). The CDR3 spans 15 residues. The germline V gene has CDR1 SNHLY and CDR2 FYNNEI. V lost 6 bases and J 0 bases, leaving 14 bases between the germline ends. Here the CDR3 reads CASSGRAILNTEAFF. The DNA of the CDR3 is TGTGCCAGCAGCGGCAGGGCTATTCTGAACACTGAAGCTTTCTTT.

The chain joins TRBV27 to TRBJ1-1, with unresolved D. The CDR3 loop spans 14 amino acids. CDR1 MNHEY and CDR2 SMNVEV come from the germline V gene (reference sequence). V gave up 0 bases and J gave up 5 bases, with 10 bases separating them. CDR3 in DNA: TGTGCCAGCAGTTTATCGCAGTCCTGGACTGAAGCTTTCTTT. Translated, it gives CASSLSQSWTEAFF.